The present TCR beta chain was sequenced within a study of somatic mutations in cytotoxic T cells in rheumatoid arthritis. Profiled with immunoSEQ multiplex PCR; TCRdb holds only in-frame clones, not every one. The table shows approximately 7,400 clones, with 75% to 90% occurring only once. This CDR3 region has 15 residues. The germline V gene has CDR1 SNHLY and CDR2 FYNNEI. V gave up 2 bases and J gave up 2 bases; unmatched junction bases: 1. The source is a man aged 40-49 years with rheumatoid arthritis. The chain is built from TRBV2 and TRBJ2-1, with 9 bases identical to TRBD1. The sequencing sample was made of CD8+ T cells sorted from blood. CDR3 loop: CASSEWDRAYNEQFF. CDR3 nucleotide sequence: TGTGCCAGCAGTGAATGGGACAGGGCCTACAATGAGCAGTTCTTC.